A single sample gave rise to the 28 T cell receptor beta chains below, sequenced in a study of immune cell composition in non-small cell lung cancer. Sequencing was performed with immunoSEQ multiplex PCR; in TCRdb, only in-frame clones are kept and a portion is missing. The table lists nearly 2,500 clones, about 85% of them singletons. Specimen: lung tumor tissue. Receptors were obtained from a human donor with non-small cell lung cancer.

This chain joins TRBV6-6 and TRBJ2-3, with 7 bases aligning to TRBD2. The CDR3 spans 15 residues. Trimming cost V 0 bases and J 5 bases; bases outside gene matches: 5. Per the germline V gene, CDR1 is MNHNY and CDR2 is SVGAGI (reference sequence). The CDR3 DNA reads TGTGCCAGCAGTTACTCGGCGGGAGCGGGAGATACGCAGTATTTT. Protein product: CASSYSAGAGDTQYF.

The chain is built from TRBV4-3 and TRBJ2-3, with 10 bases identical to TRBD1. The CDR3 spans 16 residues. Germline V CDR1 and CDR2: LGHNA, YSLEER. The junction had 6 bases not matched to a gene; V was cut back by 4 bases and J by 2 bases. The CDR3 coding sequence is TGCGCCAGCAGCCCAACCGGGACAGGGGCCACAGATACGCAGTATTTT. This translates into CASSPTGTGATDTQYF.

This chain uses TRBV7-9 with TRBJ2-7; D possibly corresponds to TRBD2 (5 bases). Germline V gene lookup returns CDR1 SEHNR and CDR2 FQNEAQ (reference sequence). V lost 5 bases and J lost 7, with 18 bases in between. The length of the CDR3 is 14 residues. CDR3 in DNA: TGTGCCAGCAGCCCAAGAACTTCGAGGGAAGAGCAGTACTTC. As protein: CASSPRTSREEQYF.

The chain is built from TRBV15 and TRBJ1-3; D not certain. The CDR3 length is 16 residues. Trimming took off 3 bases at V and 4 bases at J, with 16 bases between the two ends. Germline CDR1 and CDR2: LNHNV and YYDKDF (reference sequence). CDR3 residues: CATSSGTKLQGNTIYF. The CDR3 DNA follows: TGTGCCACCAGCAGTGGCACTAAGCTTCAAGGAAACACCATATATTTT. The variable domain in full, completed from reference TRBV15 and TRBJ1-3, reads DAMVIQNPRYQVTQFGKPVTLSCSQTLNHNVMYWYQQKSSQAPKLLFHYYDKDFNNEADTPDNFQSRRPNTSFCFLDIRSPGLGDTAMYLCATSSGTKLQGNTIYFGEGSWLTVV.

The CDR3 here is CASSLGRVNTEAFF. CDR3 in DNA: TGTGCCAGCAGCTTAGGGCGGGTGAACACTGAAGCTTTCTTT. The chain combines TRBV13 with TRBJ1-1; no definite D call. Germline CDR1 and CDR2: PRHDT and FYEKMQ (reference sequence). CDR3 length: 14 residues. Trimming left V 0 bases short and J 0 bases short, with 5 bases between. Full variable domain (remainder filled in from reference TRBV13 and TRBJ1-1): AAGVIQSPRHLIKEKRETATLKCYPIPRHDTVYWYQQGPGQDPQFLISFYEKMQSDKGSIPDRFSAQQFSDYHSELNMSSLELGDSALYFCASSLGRVNTEAFFGQGTRLTVV.

V and J are TRBV4-2 and TRBJ1-5; 8 bases agree with TRBD1. Losses at the gene ends were 1 base for V and 3 bases for J; bases not matched to a gene: 5. CDR3 size: 16 residues. Germline V lookup: CDR1 LGHNA, CDR2 YNFKEQ. This chain's CDR3 is CASSQGTGMINQPQHF. The CDR3, as DNA: TGTGCCAGCAGCCAAGGGACAGGGATGATCAATCAGCCCCAGCATTTT.

The chain couples TRBV18 to TRBJ2-7; 9 bases are a match to TRBD1. The junction had 9 bases not matched to a gene; V was cut back by 0 bases and J by 3 bases. The CDR3 extends over 17 amino acids. Germline V gene lookup returns CDR1 KGHSH and CDR2 LQKENI. The CDR3 DNA is TGTGCCAGCTCACCACCGATAGGCTGGGACAGGGACTACGAGCAGTACTTC. It is translated as CASSPPIGWDRDYEQYF.

V is TRBV4-3 and J is TRBJ2-5; D is undetermined. This CDR3 is 12 amino acids long. V gave up 0 bases and J gave up 10 bases, with 9 bases separating them. CDR1 and CDR2 from the germline V gene are LGHNA and YSLEER. The CDR3 coding sequence is TGCGCCAGCAGCCAAGATCGCGCGGACCAGTACTTC. As protein: CASSQDRADQYF.

This rearrangement joins TRBV18 to TRBJ2-1, with 8 bases fitting TRBD2. The CDR3 spans 14 residues. V gave up 11 bases and J gave up 0 bases; unmatched junction bases: 6. Germline V gene data show CDR1 as KGHSH and CDR2 as LQKENI. The CDR3 DNA reads TGTGCCGGAAGTAGCGGGAACTCCTACAATGAGCAGTTCTTC. It codes for CAGSSGNSYNEQFF.

The V gene is TRBV6-6, the J gene TRBJ2-7; possible D gene TRBD2, 5 bases. Germline V CDR1 and CDR2: MNHNY, SVGAGI (reference sequence). The CDR3 runs to 13 residues. V gave up 5 bases and J gave up 4 bases, with 12 bases separating them. CDR3 coding DNA: TGTGCCAGCAGTCGGACTCTAGGTTACGAGCAGTACTTC. This sequence encodes CASSRTLGYEQYF.

The J gene is TRBJ2-1, the V gene TRBV7-9, with TRBD2 identical over 12 bases. V lost 3 bases, J lost 6 bases, and 15 bases stayed unmatched. CDR1 and CDR2 from the germline V gene are SEHNR and FQNEAQ (reference sequence). The CDR3 totals 19 residues. The CDR3 DNA follows: TGTGCCAGCAGCTTCAGTGGGCTAGCGGGAGGGTTAAGTGGCAATGAGCAGTTCTTC. It translates to CASSFSGLAGGLSGNEQFF.

The J gene is TRBJ1-5, the V gene TRBV6-1; D possibly corresponds to TRBD1 (5 bases). This CDR3 is built from 13 residues. CDR1 is MNHNS, CDR2 SASEGT, per germline. V lost 5 bases and J lost 2, with 7 bases in between. As DNA, the CDR3 is TGTGCCAGCAGTACACAGGGCAATCAGCCCCAGCATTTT. Its translation is CASSTQGNQPQHF.

The rearrangement uses TRBV19 and TRBJ1-2; D is perhaps TRBD1 (5 bases). Germline assignment: CDR1 LNHDA and CDR2 SQIVND (reference sequence). The CDR3 loop spans 13 amino acids. V lost 5 bases and J lost 5, with 12 bases in between. The CDR3 sequence is CASSGGAIYGYTF. The CDR3 region has the DNA TGTGCCAGTAGTGGTGGGGCCATTTATGGCTACACCTTC.

The chain is built from TRBV6-1 and TRBJ2-7; TRBD1 matches at 10 bases. Per germline, CDR1 MNHNS and CDR2 SASEGT. The CDR3 spans 15 residues. Trimming took 4 bases from V and 6 from J; bases not matched to a gene: 9. The CDR3 sequence: CASSVEGTGVTEQYF. CDR3 nucleotides: TGTGCCAGCAGTGTCGAAGGGACAGGGGTTACCGAGCAGTACTTC.

The J gene is TRBJ1-1, the V gene TRBV7-9; 8 nucleotides agree with TRBD1. The V segment lost 1 base and the J segment 8 bases; nucleotides outside the gene matches: 9. CDR1 and CDR2 from the germline V gene are SEHNR and FQNEAQ (reference sequence). The CDR3 has 15 residues. CDR3 loop: CASSLGLGTGEEAFF. CDR3 sequence (DNA): TGTGCCAGCAGCTTAGGGCTTGGGACAGGAGAAGAAGCTTTCTTT.

The V call is TRBV15, the J call TRBJ2-1; TRBD2 matches 9 bases. This CDR3 is 17 amino acids long. J lost 9 bases, V lost 1 base, and 13 bases had no gene match. Germline V gives CDR1 LNHNV, CDR2 YYDKDF (reference sequence). CDR3 in amino acids: CATSRAYSGSGLGEQFF. DNA for the CDR3: TGTGCCACCAGCAGAGCTTATAGCGGGAGTGGGTTAGGTGAGCAGTTCTTC.

The chain is built from TRBV27 and TRBJ2-1; tentatively, D is TRBD1 (5 bases). Germline assignment: CDR1 MNHEY and CDR2 SMNVEV (reference sequence). Trimming cost V 3 bases and J 7 bases, with 16 bases left between them. CDR3 length: 15 residues. For the CDR3, the DNA is TGTGCCAGCAGTTTCCCTACCCTTAGGGGAAATGAGCAGTTCTTC. As protein: CASSFPTLRGNEQFF.

This clone has only a few counts. This rearrangement joins TRBV4-1 to TRBJ2-2; 7 nucleotides agree with TRBD2. Germline lookup yields CDR1 MGHRA and CDR2 YSYEKL. V dropped 7 bases and J dropped 1; count of bases not matched to a gene: 12. The CDR3 covers 17 residues. This CDR3 is CASTITGTTLNTGELFF. The CDR3 region has the DNA TGCGCCAGCACGATCACCGGGACTACACTGAACACCGGGGAGCTGTTTTTT.

The genes are TRBV9 and TRBJ2-5; no firm D call. Germline assignment: CDR1 SGDLS and CDR2 YYNGEE. The CDR3 spans 14 residues. The V end was cut by 0 bases, the J end by 5 bases, with 11 bases between. CDR3 residues: CASSVDAALETQYF. The CDR3, as DNA: TGTGCCAGCAGCGTAGACGCGGCCTTGGAGACCCAGTACTTC.

The chain couples TRBV28 to TRBJ1-1; D gene ambiguous. The CDR3 covers 16 residues. Germline CDR1 MDHEN, CDR2 SYDVKM. Trimming cost V 6 bases and J 0 bases, with 17 bases left between them. CDR3 loop: CASSPSTGNMNTEAFF. In nucleotides, the CDR3 is TGTGCCAGCAGCCCATCTACGGGAAACATGAACACTGAAGCTTTCTTT.

The genes are TRBV5-1 and TRBJ2-2, with D uncertain. Trimming pared 0 bases from V and 2 bases from J, leaving 8 bases between. The germline V gene encodes CDR1 SGHRS and CDR2 YFSETQ. This CDR3 region has 15 residues. CDR3 residues: CASSLVQINTGELFF. CDR3 nucleotides: TGCGCCAGCAGCTTGGTTCAGATTAACACCGGGGAGCTGTTTTTT.

This chain connects TRBV7-2 to TRBJ1-1; unclear D gene. The CDR3 contains 14 residues. Germline lookup yields CDR1 SGHTA and CDR2 FQGNSA. Trimming shortened V by 5 bases and J by 4 bases, and 14 bases separated the two germline ends. The CDR3 region is CASSPRAGGTEAFF. The CDR3 DNA is TGTGCCAGCAGCCCCCGGGCCGGAGGCACTGAAGCTTTCTTT.

This chain joins TRBV23-1 and TRBJ2-1, with D possibly matching TRBD1 (6 bases). TRBV23-1 is known as an ORF, though its function is uncertain. With 6 bases removed from V and 4 bases from J, the gap between germline ends came to 16 bases. The length of the CDR3 is 15 residues. In DNA, the CDR3 is TGCGCCAGCAGCCCCAACAGGGACCCATACAATGAGCAGTTCTTC. It yields the protein CASSPNRDPYNEQFF.

This clone was detected once. This chain joins TRBV15 and TRBJ1-5, with D hard to call. The V gene lost 0 bases and the J gene lost 0 bases, with 6 bases spanning the gap. Germline V gives CDR1 LNHNV, CDR2 YYDKDF (reference sequence). CDR3 size: 15 residues. CDR3 region: CATSREGVSNQPQHF. The CDR3 coding sequence is TGTGCCACCAGCAGAGAAGGAGTTAGCAATCAGCCCCAGCATTTT.

The chain carries TRBV18 and TRBJ2-1; D might be TRBD1 (6 bases). There are 16 residues in the CDR3. The ends were cut back, 6 bases at V and 5 bases at J, with 20 bases in the middle. CDR1 and CDR2 (germline): KGHSH, LQKENI. The CDR3 loop is CASSLLPGQPNNEQFF. CDR3 in DNA: TGTGCCAGCTCGCTTCTACCGGGACAACCTAACAATGAGCAGTTCTTC.

The rearrangement links TRBV5-1 to TRBJ1-5; 12 bases are shared with TRBD1. This CDR3 comprises 15 residues. V lost 4 bases to trimming and J lost 6 bases; unmatched junction nucleotides: 5. Germline V gives CDR1 SGHRS, CDR2 YFSETQ. Here the CDR3 DNA reads TGCGCCAGCAGCCCGGGACAGGGGGCGATTCAGCCCCAGCATTTT. Translated, it gives CASSPGQGAIQPQHF. The full variable domain, completed using reference TRBV5-1 and TRBJ1-5, is KAGVTQTPRYLIKTRGQQVTLSCSPISGHRSVSWYQQTPGQGLQFLFEYFSETQRNKGNFPGRFSGRQFSNSRSEMNVSTLELGDSALYLCASSPGQGAIQPQHFGDGTRLSIL.

The rearrangement joins TRBV5-1 to TRBJ1-4; maybe TRBD1 (5 bases). The CDR3 runs to 16 residues. Trimming left V 5 bases short and J 0 bases short, with 14 bases between. The germline CDR1 and CDR2 sequences are SGHRS and YFSETQ. The CDR3 loop reads CASRDRPGTTNEKLFF. The CDR3 DNA follows: TGCGCCAGCAGAGACCGACCAGGGACAACTAATGAAAAACTGTTTTTT.

This rearrangement joins TRBV6-5 to TRBJ1-5; 12 bases line up with TRBD1. Germline CDR1 and CDR2: MNHEY and SVGAGI. Trimming at V came to 6 bases and at J to 2 bases, leaving 2 bases not matched to a gene. This CDR3 is built from 15 residues. The CDR3 DNA is TGTGCCAGCAGAGGGACAGGGGGCCGCAATCAGCCCCAGCATTTT. The encoded protein is CASRGTGGRNQPQHF.